The 2 T cell receptor beta chains in this list originate from one sample, sequenced in a study of PD-1 blockade in classical Hodgkin lymphoma. The time point: cycle 4 day 1 (C4D1), after 6 weeks of nivolumab. Each patient's relapse followed autologous stem cell transplantation, and brentuximab vedotin exposure varied. Profiling relied on immunoSEQ multiplex PCR, and the TCRdb table lists in-frame clones only, not all of them. The sample carries 19,000 or so clones, 65% to 85% recorded once. Sequenced here: peripheral blood mononuclear cells (PBMCs), sampled before the fourth cycle of nivolumab. These receptors originate from a human donor with classical Hodgkin lymphoma.

The V gene is TRBV6-7, the J gene TRBJ1-4; D ambiguous. TRBV6-7 is an ORF for which the function is uncertain. Trimming removed 2 bases at V and 10 bases at J, with 8 bases between. CDR3 length: 12 residues. CDR3 in amino acids: CASSYTGGKLFF. The CDR3 nucleotides are TGTGCCAGCAGTTACACGGGTGGAAAACTGTTTTTT.

V is TRBV7-2 and J is TRBJ2-2; 11 bases agree with TRBD2. Germline CDR1 and CDR2: SGHTA and FQGNSA. This CDR3 spans 17 amino acids. V was pared by 4 bases and J by 3 bases, with 7 bases of the junction left unmatched. The CDR3 region is CASSWLAGGLDTGELFF. CDR3 bases: TGTGCCAGCAGCTGGTTAGCGGGAGGGCTCGACACCGGGGAGCTGTTTTTT.